This T cell receptor beta chain was obtained from a study of Graves' ophthalmopathy and Graves' hyperthyroidism (dated by TCRdb to 2017 to 2018). For the study in its entirety: Hyperthyroidism was considered stable if no progression to ophthalmopathy occurred within 18 months of follow-up. A discovery set of 95 to 100 patients (about 45 ophthalmopathy, some 58 stable hyperthyroidism) was enrolled to explore V-J signatures distinguishing ophthalmopathy from hyperthyroidism. In total, under 150 blood samples were TCR-sequenced: approximately 42 ophthalmopathy, some 80 hyperthyroidism and about 17 hyperthyroidism-to-ophthalmopathy patients. To tell Graves' ophthalmopathy apart from Graves' hyperthyroidism, and to predict which patients would progress to ophthalmopathy, the study relied on TCR beta repertoire signatures. In over 5 hyperthyroidism patients, the T-cell repertoire of thyroid tissue was compared with the T-cell repertoire of blood. The independent validation cohort included about 20 hyperthyroidism patients plus 17 patients who later progressed from hyperthyroidism to ophthalmopathy. Once sampling was done, hyperthyroidism patients were given methimazole at a starting dose of 30 mg daily, while ophthalmopathy patients were given high-dose intravenous methylprednisolone. The paper as a whole reports these results and caveats: No statistical method was used to predetermine the sample size, and group allocation was not hidden from the investigators. In cross-validation, the 13-signature model distinguished ophthalmopathy from stable hyperthyroidism with more than 85% sensitivity and about 81% specificity, while in the test set the corresponding values were around 79% and 71%. Most expanded thyroid clonotypes with frequency above 0.001 were also detected in blood, suggesting blood repertoires may reflect the thyroid immune response. In validation, the model predicted ophthalmopathy progression with about 71% sensitivity and 72.22% specificity; roughly 11 predicted patients were CT-confirmed with GO in a median of roughly 6.8 months.

For repertoire sequencing, the TCR beta CDR3 regions were amplified from RNA transcripts. A first-round RT-PCR used HTBI primers with the Qiagen OneStep RT-PCR kit, followed by a second-round multiplex PCR, size selection and purification. The libraries underwent paired-end sequencing with 100 bp reads on an Illumina HiSeq2000. Per the source publication's procedure: SOAPnuke was used to process the reads, removing any read that contained adapters or uncalled bases, had a mean Phred below 15, or lacked an exact match to the constant primer or identifier. COPE v1.2.5 was used to merge the high-quality paired reads. Clonotypes were defined as unique nucleotide sequences and were aligned to IMGT TRB V, D and J references using MiTCR v1.1. The analysis was limited to V-J combinations with a frequency above 0.0001, which together covered about 99% of the repertoires. A TCR clonal expansion and chaos score per V-J combination was defined as the ratio of F50 clonal expansion to chaos observed in the TCRdist matrix. Welch's t-statistics and random forest were used to reduce features to about 13 V-J combinations, which were fed into a naive Bayes classifier. The Morisita-Horn index was used to measure how similar the thyroid and blood repertoires were. TCRdb ran its own pipeline on the public reads, namely fastp trimming at Q25 and MiXCR clone calling, and kept in-frame beta chains. Identical CDR3 proteins give one entry, which carries the most common genes and DNA. What appears here as the V and J calls and clone size reflects TCRdb's work, not the paper's. The sample profile shows approximately 1.2 million distinct CDR3 sequences; less than 45% of them were found once. The top ten clones comprise roughly 10% of the sample.

This clonotype was observed at least ten times. Its antigen is still unknown. It has no much larger one-base neighbor in the sample; base qualities were not kept. Hyperthyroidism patients were newly diagnosed, with disease duration under 2 months, and aged 18 to 65 years. Patients were excluded if they had other autoimmune diseases, uncontrolled infections, pregnancy or lactation. Diagnosis was based on clinical symptoms, serum thyroxine, TRAb, thyroid ultrasound and orbital computed tomography. Total RNA was extracted with Trizol reagent and quality-checked on an Agilent 2100 Bioanalyzer. What was sequenced was peripheral blood or thyroid tissue (not recorded which). The sequence came from an adult man with Graves' hyperthyroidism.

The nucleotide sequence reads TGTGCCAGTACAAGGGTTGGTCAGCCCCAGCATTTT. Translated, this gives CASTRVGQPQHF. Rearrangement joined TRBV19 to TRBJ1-5; the D gene cannot be resolved reliably. CDR1 and CDR2 were assigned from the germline V gene (reference sequence) as LNHDA and SQIVND. The trim is 7 bases for V and 6 bases for J, with a gap of 10 bases between the germline ends. The CDR3 sequence holds 12 residues, the cysteine and phenylalanine included. The retained sequence is limited to the CDR3, 36 bases, with the frame set at the first base.